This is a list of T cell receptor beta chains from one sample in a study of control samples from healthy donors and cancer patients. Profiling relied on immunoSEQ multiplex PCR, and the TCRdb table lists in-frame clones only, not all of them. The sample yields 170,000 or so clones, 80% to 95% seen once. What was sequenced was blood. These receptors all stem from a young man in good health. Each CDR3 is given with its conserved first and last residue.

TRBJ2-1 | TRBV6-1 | CASRDYRNEQFF
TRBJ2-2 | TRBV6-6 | CASRETGNAGELFF
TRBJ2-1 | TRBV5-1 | CASSLATYNEQFF
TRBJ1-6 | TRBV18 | CASSPSLGGYNSPLHF
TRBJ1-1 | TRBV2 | CASSEDSPRGDTEAFF
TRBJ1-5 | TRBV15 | CATSYNRGSNQPQHF
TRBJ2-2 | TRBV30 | CAWSVSGGSGELFF
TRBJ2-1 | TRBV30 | CAWSVTGGDEQFF
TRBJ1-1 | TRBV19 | CASSPGPWNTEAFF
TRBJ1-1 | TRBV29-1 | CSVTGPNTEAFF
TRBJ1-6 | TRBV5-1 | CASSPEGPVDSPLHF
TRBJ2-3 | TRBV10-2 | CATQNPSGGGDTQYF
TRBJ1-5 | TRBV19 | CASTPQGVQPQHF
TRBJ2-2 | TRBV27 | CASSSSRGTGELFF
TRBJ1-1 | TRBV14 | CASSAYVALNTEAFF
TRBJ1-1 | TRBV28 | CASSFDPGRTAPRHTEAFF
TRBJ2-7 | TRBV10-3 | CATISGTGSSYEQYF
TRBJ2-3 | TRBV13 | CASGGHTSTDTQYF
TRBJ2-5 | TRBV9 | CASSVSGTQETQYF
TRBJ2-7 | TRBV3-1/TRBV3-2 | CASTDLDRGHEQYF
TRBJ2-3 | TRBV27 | CASSLSAGRARDTQYF
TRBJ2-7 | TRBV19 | CASSLGTGSVEQYF
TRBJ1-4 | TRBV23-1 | CASGIGGPPANEKLFF
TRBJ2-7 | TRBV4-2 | CASSLAGGGIYEQYF
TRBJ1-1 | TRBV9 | CASSGQHTEAFF
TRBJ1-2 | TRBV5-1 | CASSLLLDRYGYTF
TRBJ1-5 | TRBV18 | CASSLQDGGQPQHF
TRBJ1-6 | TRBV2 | CASSATGFNSPLHF
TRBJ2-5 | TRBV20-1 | CSASEHLDQETQYF
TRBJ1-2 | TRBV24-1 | CATSDRDRSGYTF
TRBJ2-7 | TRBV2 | CASRPTGTAVYEQYF
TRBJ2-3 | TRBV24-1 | CATSDLWAADTQYF
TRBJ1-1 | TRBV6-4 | CASSDSQGSGTEAFF
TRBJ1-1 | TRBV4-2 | CASSQDSTGGQGLWTEAFF
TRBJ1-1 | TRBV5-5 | CASSLGFGGRRNTEAFF
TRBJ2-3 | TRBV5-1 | CASRILGSDTQYF
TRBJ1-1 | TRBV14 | CASSQNRDTEAFF
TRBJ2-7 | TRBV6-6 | CASRPGQGGEQYF
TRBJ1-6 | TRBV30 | CAWRGLYNSPLHF
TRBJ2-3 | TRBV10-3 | CAIGDGGGGDTQYF
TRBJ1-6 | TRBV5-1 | CASSLTTGIRTNSPLHF
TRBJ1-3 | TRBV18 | CASSSKPGQGNSGNTIYF
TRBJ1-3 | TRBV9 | CATGKGNSGNTIYF
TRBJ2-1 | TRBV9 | CASSPNWPDSGGPYYNEQFF
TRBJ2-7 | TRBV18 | CASSRQEYEQYF
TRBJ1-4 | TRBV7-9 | CASSTVDEKLFF
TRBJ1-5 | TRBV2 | CASSPLDRNQPQHF
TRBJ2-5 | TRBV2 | CATRAEQTQYF
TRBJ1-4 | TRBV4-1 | CASSQRGNRATNEKLFF
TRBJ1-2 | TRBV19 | CASSRQPEGNRRANYGYTF
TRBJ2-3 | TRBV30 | CAWSDWQTQYF
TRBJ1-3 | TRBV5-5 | CASSPTQGSSGNTIYF
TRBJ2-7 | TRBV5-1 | CASSPSTGGNEQYF
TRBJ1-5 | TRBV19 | CASSRGTSRNQPQHF
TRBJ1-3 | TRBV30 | CAWSAQKGSGNTIYF
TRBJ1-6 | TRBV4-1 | CASSFLGVAGSSPLHF
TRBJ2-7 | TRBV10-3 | CAISKQGAGPYEQYF
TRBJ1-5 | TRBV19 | CASSTVSSNQPQHF
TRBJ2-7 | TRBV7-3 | CASSLTGTGDEQYF
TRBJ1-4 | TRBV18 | CASSQTTTNEKLFF